This paragraph reports one T cell receptor beta chain. This CDR3 is built from 16 residues. After removal of 0 bases from V and 0 bases from J, the junction contained 4 bases not matched to a gene. Looked up from germline, CDR1 is MNHEY and CDR2 is SVGEGT. The source of the sample is a study of blood T cell repertoires in COVID-19. Original analysis: Amplifying reference gene primers gave estimates of nucleated cell counts. Only in-frame clones appear in the TCRdb table, and some are missing; sequencing was by immunoSEQ multiplex PCR. V, J and clone size reflect that table, while D and trimming were determined from the DNA. This table has fewer than 350,000 clones, more than 75% appearing once.

The chain carries TRBV6-2 or TRBV6-3 and TRBJ2-7; 8 nucleotides agree with TRBD2. Input material: PBMCs or T cells enriched from blood (not recorded which). The TCR was taken from a woman aged 40 to 50 with acute COVID-19. In DNA, the CDR3 is TGTGCCAGCAGTTACTCGTTAGCGGGACACTCCTACGAGCAGTACTTC. It encodes CASSYSLAGHSYEQYF.